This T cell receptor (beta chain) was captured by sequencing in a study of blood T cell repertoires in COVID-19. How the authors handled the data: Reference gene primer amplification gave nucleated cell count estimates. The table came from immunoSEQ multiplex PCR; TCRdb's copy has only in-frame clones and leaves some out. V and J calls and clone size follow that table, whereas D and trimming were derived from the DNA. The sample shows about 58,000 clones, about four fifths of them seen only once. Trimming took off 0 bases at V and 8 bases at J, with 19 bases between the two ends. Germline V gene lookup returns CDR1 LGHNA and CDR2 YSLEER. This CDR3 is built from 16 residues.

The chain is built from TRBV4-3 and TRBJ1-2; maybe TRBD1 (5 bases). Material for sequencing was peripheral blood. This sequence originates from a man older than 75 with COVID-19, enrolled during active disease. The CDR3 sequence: CASSQDYVGSWGGYTF. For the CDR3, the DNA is TGCGCCAGCAGCCAAGATTATGTGGGGTCTTGGGGCGGCTACACCTTC.